The 23 T cell receptor beta chains in this list originate from one sample, sequenced in a study of cytomegalovirus exposure and HLA in healthy donors (TCRdb year 2017). Library preparation was by the immunoSEQ multiplex PCR assay. For the multiplex PCR, a mixture combining 60 forward primers for TCR Vbeta segments and 13 reverse primers for TCR Jbeta segments was used. The source is immuneACCESS, and TCRdb retained only in-frame sequences with V and J called. Part of the clones is not carried over; for the studies checked, unresolved V genes explain less than half of this, and the remainder is unexplained. The sample table records about 150,000 clones; approximately 80% of these occur just once. 5% to 7% of the sample is held by the ten biggest clonotypes. Sequencing was performed on PBMCs. All receptors come from a man aged 45-60 years in good health and CMV-seropositive.

Only one count was recorded for this clone. The chain combines TRBV2 with TRBJ2-2, with D possibly being TRBD1 (6 bases). The CDR3 sequence is 14 residues long. The germline V gene has CDR1 SNHLY and CDR2 FYNNEI. The V end was cut by 6 bases, the J end by 0 bases, with 8 bases between. CDR3: CASRRGSNTGELFF. Written as DNA, the CDR3 is TGTGCCAGCAGGAGGGGGTCGAACACCGGGGAGCTGTTTTTT. Combining the CDR3 with reference TRBV2 and TRBJ2-2 gives the whole variable domain EPEVTQTPSHQVTQMGQEVILRCVPISNHLYFYWYRQILGQKVEFLVSFYNNEISEKSEIFDDQFSVERPDGSNFTLKIRSTKLEDSAMYFCASRRGSNTGELFFGEGSRLTVL.

The chain joins TRBV25-1 to TRBJ1-2; D is unresolved. Trimming cost V 2 bases and J 1 base, with 14 bases left between them. Germline CDR1 is MGHDK and CDR2 is SYGVNS. The length of the CDR3 is 16 residues. CDR3 region: CASSEELGRDNYGYTF. CDR3 DNA sequence: TGTGCCAGCAGTGAAGAATTGGGTCGGGATAACTATGGCTACACCTTC.

This chain uses TRBV2 with TRBJ2-5; D unclear. V was trimmed by 2 bases and J by 0 bases, leaving 7 bases between them. CDR1 is SNHLY and CDR2 is FYNNEI in the germline V gene. The CDR3 has 14 amino acids. The CDR3 coding sequence is TGTGCCAGCAGTGAAAACCAGTACCAAGAGACCCAGTACTTC. Amino acid sequence: CASSENQYQETQYF.

This clone occurred once. The CDR3, as DNA: TGTGCCAGCACCCCTATTTCCCGACAGGGAGCTTTCTTT. This codes for CASTPISRQGAFF. The rearrangement links TRBV6-6 to TRBJ1-1, with 7 bases lining up with TRBD1. Germline V gene data show CDR1 as MNHNY and CDR2 as SVGAGI (reference sequence). With 7 bases clipped from V and 10 bases from J, the junction kept 12 bases outside the gene matches. The CDR3 sequence is 13 residues long.

This clone appeared a single time. V is TRBV11-3 and J is TRBJ2-1; TRBD1 aligns across 11 bases. The CDR3 consists of 12 residues. Germline V gives CDR1 SGHNT, CDR2 YENEEA. J gave up 16 bases and V 5 bases, and 7 bases lay outside the gene matches. The CDR3 spells CASSPLGQGAFF. In DNA, the CDR3 is TGTGCCAGCAGCCCTCTAGGACAGGGGGCTTTCTTC.

This chain uses TRBV5-4 with TRBJ2-2; maybe TRBD2 (6 bases). The CDR3 contains 15 residues. Germline lookup yields CDR1 SGHNT and CDR2 YYREEE (reference sequence). V lost 3 bases to trimming and J lost 5 bases, with 14 bases between them. The CDR3: CASSSPGEETGELFF. The DNA of the CDR3 is TGTGCCAGCAGCTCCCCCGGGGAGGAGACCGGGGAGCTGTTTTTT.

The chain is built from TRBV12-5 and TRBJ2-5; a possible D gene is TRBD1 (5 bases). Trimming cost V 1 base and J 5 bases, with 11 bases left between them. Germline V CDR1 and CDR2: LGHNT, FRNRAP. The CDR3 contains 14 residues. DNA of the CDR3: TGTGCTAGTGGTTTGGGCAGGGAAGGGGAGACCCAGTACTTC. The encoded protein is CASGLGREGETQYF.

The table lists this clone with a count of one. At one of its ends the junction is not consistent with the germline gene, which may arise from a read error. V and J are TRBV7-9 and TRBJ1-3; tentative D call: TRBD1 (5 bases). Per germline, CDR1 SEHNR and CDR2 FQNEAQ (reference sequence). This CDR3 spans 13 amino acids. The CDR3 reads CASTTSGTTRFDF. In nucleotides, the CDR3 is TGTGCCAGCACCACATCCGGGACTACACGCTTCGATTTT. Together with reference TRBV7-9 and TRBJ1-3, the CDR3 gives the full variable domain: DTGVSQNPRHKITKRGQNVTFRCDPISEHNRLYWYRQTLGQGPEFLTYFQNEAQLEKSRLLSDRFSAERPKGSFSTLEIQRTEQGDSAMYLCASTTSGTTRFDFGEGSWLTVV.

The chain employs TRBV6-1 and TRBJ1-2; no firm D call. This CDR3 spans 13 amino acids. The germline V and J ends were trimmed by 2 bases and 5 bases, with 9 bases remaining between them. Germline CDR1 reads MNHNS; CDR2 reads SASEGT. CDR3 sequence reads: CASSENRVYGYTF. The CDR3 DNA follows: TGTGCCAGCAGTGAAAACAGAGTTTATGGCTACACCTTC.

The chain recombines TRBV2 with TRBJ2-3; no reliable D call. Germline V gives CDR1 SNHLY, CDR2 FYNNEI. This CDR3 comprises 15 residues. Deletions cut 6 bases from V and 1 base from J, with 14 bases between. CDR3 bases: TGTGCCAGCAGCCTAGAGGATTGGGGCACAGATACGCAGTATTTT. This sequence encodes CASSLEDWGTDTQYF. The full variable domain, in which reference TRBV2 and TRBJ2-3 provide the parts outside the CDR3, is EPEVTQTPSHQVTQMGQEVILRCVPISNHLYFYWYRQILGQKVEFLVSFYNNEISEKSEIFDDQFSVERPDGSNFTLKIRSTKLEDSAMYFCASSLEDWGTDTQYFGPGTRLTVL.

The V gene is TRBV11-2, the J gene TRBJ2-3, with D perhaps matching TRBD1 (5 bases). V lost 5 bases and J lost 0, with 15 bases in between. The CDR3 length is 16 residues. Per the germline V gene, CDR1 is SGHAT and CDR2 is FQNNGV. The CDR3 reads CASSKGASSSTDTQYF. CDR3 bases: TGTGCCAGCAGCAAAGGGGCCAGCTCTAGCACAGATACGCAGTATTTT.

The chain combines TRBV10-3 with TRBJ2-5; D may be TRBD1 (6 bases). Germline-derived CDR1 and CDR2 are ENHRY and SYGVKD. CDR3 size: 12 residues. The V end was cut by 4 bases, the J end by 4 bases, with 7 bases between. The CDR3 DNA sequence: TGTGCCATCAGTGGGACAGCAGAGACCCAGTACTTC. This sequence encodes CAISGTAETQYF.

V is TRBV6-1 and J is TRBJ1-1; the match to TRBD1 covers 7 bases. Germline V lookup: CDR1 MNHNS, CDR2 SASEGT. The CDR3 runs 13 residues. Losses at the gene ends were 4 bases for V and 7 bases for J; bases not matched to a gene: 6. The CDR3 region is CASSGYRGSEAFF. CDR3 bases: TGTGCCAGCAGTGGGTACAGGGGAAGTGAAGCTTTCTTT.

V gene TRBV7-3 combines with J gene TRBJ2-3, with 8 bases that match TRBD1. Germline trimming cut 5 bases from V and 1 base from J; bases unmatched to any gene: 8. From germline, CDR1 is SGHTA and CDR2 FQGTGA. CDR3 length equals 16 residues. CDR3 in DNA: TGTGCCAGCAGCCCAGGGACAGGCGGGGGCACAGATACGCAGTATTTT. This encodes CASSPGTGGGTDTQYF.

J is TRBJ1-1 and V is TRBV5-6, with a possible D match to TRBD1 (6 bases). Germline-derived CDR1 and CDR2 are SGHDT and YYEEEE. V was shortened by 4 bases and J by 3 bases, with 16 bases between the two germline ends. CDR3 size: 15 residues. CDR3 DNA sequence: TGTGCCAGCAGCACCTGGTGGGGGCGCGACACTGAAGCTTTCTTT. Its protein is CASSTWWGRDTEAFF.

This clone occurred once. The J gene is TRBJ2-5, the V gene TRBV5-1; 11 bases match TRBD2. Trimming took 6 bases from V and 5 from J; bases not matched to a gene: 9. There are 15 residues in the CDR3. Germline V gives CDR1 SGHRS, CDR2 YFSETQ. CDR3 sequence reads: CASTLAGGPSETQYF. Written as DNA, the CDR3 is TGCGCCAGCACCTTAGCGGGAGGGCCCTCTGAGACCCAGTACTTC.

J is TRBJ1-3 and V is TRBV30; a weak D match, TRBD1 (5 bases). CDR3 length equals 16 residues. Trimming shortened V by 5 bases and J by 0 bases, and 17 bases separated the two germline ends. Germline values: CDR1 GTSNPN, CDR2 SVGIG (reference sequence). CDR3 DNA sequence: TGTGCCTGGTTCGGGGGGACTGACAACTCTGGAAACACCATATATTTT. Protein: CAWFGGTDNSGNTIYF.

V usage is TRBV12-5 and J usage is TRBJ1-1; maybe TRBD1 (5 bases). The V gene lost 6 bases and the J gene lost 5 bases, with 13 bases spanning the gap. The CDR3 contains 13 residues. CDR1 is LGHNT and CDR2 is FRNRAP in the germline V gene. The CDR3 loop reads CASGPGGGTEAFF. The CDR3 DNA reads as TGTGCTAGTGGCCCCGGGGGGGGAACTGAAGCTTTCTTT.

The chain is built from TRBV10-3 and TRBJ1-4; D ambiguous. Trimming left V 6 bases short and J 7 bases short, with 12 bases between. Germline CDR1 reads ENHRY; CDR2 reads SYGVKD. This CDR3 region has 13 residues. As DNA, the CDR3 is TGTGCCATCAGAGCGGAACTTGGTGAAAAACTGTTTTTT. Protein product: CAIRAELGEKLFF.

V gene TRBV5-6 combines with J gene TRBJ1-4; 7 positions match TRBD1. The CDR3 has 13 residues. Germline lookup yields CDR1 SGHDT and CDR2 YYEEEE. Germline trimming cut 4 bases from V and 5 bases from J; bases unmatched to any gene: 2. CDR3 residues: CASSDRVNEKLFF. In DNA, the CDR3 is TGTGCCAGCAGCGACAGGGTCAATGAAAAACTGTTTTTT.

CDR3 region: CASSLAGTAEQYF. The DNA of the CDR3 is TGTGCCAGCAGCTTGGCCGGGACAGCCGAGCAGTACTTC. This chain uses TRBV5-6 with TRBJ2-7, with TRBD1 matching 7 bases. The germline gives CDR1 SGHDT, CDR2 YYEEEE. This CDR3 is 13 amino acids long. After removal of 0 bases from V and 6 bases from J, the junction contained 3 bases not matched to a gene.

This chain links TRBV5-6 with TRBJ2-5; 8 positions match TRBD2. V lost 7 bases to trimming and J lost 3 bases; unmatched junction nucleotides: 8. The germline V gene encodes CDR1 SGHDT and CDR2 YYEEEE. The CDR3 has 14 amino acids. The CDR3 loop is CASGSSGGEETQYF. Here the CDR3 DNA reads TGTGCCAGCGGCTCGTCGGGGGGGGAAGAGACCCAGTACTTC.

J is TRBJ1-1 and V is TRBV18, with 7 bases aligning to TRBD1. After removal of 5 bases from V and 0 bases from J, the junction contained 6 bases not matched to a gene. There are 15 residues in the CDR3. The germline V gene has CDR1 KGHSH and CDR2 LQKENI. The CDR3 sequence: CASSSRQGLNTEAFF. In DNA, the CDR3 is TGTGCCAGCTCATCCAGACAGGGACTGAACACTGAAGCTTTCTTT.